This T cell receptor (beta chain) stems from a study of identical twins listed by TCRdb under 2016. Some background on the complete study: The study deep-sequenced TCR alpha and beta repertoires from monozygotic twins, unrelated adults of various ages and cord blood to test whether fetal clonotypes persist. Replicate twin experiments were performed at different times using different library preparation protocols to rule out contamination.

Every donor in the study was a healthy Caucasian. The twin cohort consisted of three pairs of female monozygotic twins, all aged roughly 18 to 29 years. Peripheral blood mononuclear cells were used as the source from which RNA for TCR libraries was isolated. The full study reports these points: A weaker excess of twin sharing was found in beta out-of-frame sequences because the signal-to-noise ratio was lowered by fewer shared sequences. Abundant cord blood beta clonotypes had fewer insertions, young adult naive repertoires showed a similar but weaker trend, and memory repertoires showed no such trend. Because the same donors could not be followed over many years, the conclusions relied on cross-sectional statistical analysis. Zero-insertion analyses could be partly confounded by invariant T cells such as MAIT and iNKT, though diverse VJ usage argued against such confounding for most clonotypes. In monozygotic twins, out-of-frame TCR alpha sharing was systematically underestimated by recombination models, although the models agreed with sharing between unrelated individuals. Compared with coincidental sharing between unrelated individuals, out-of-frame TCR alpha sequences shared between twins showed an excess of sequences with low generation probability.

Including the terminal cysteine and phenylalanine, the CDR3 comprises 15 residues. Kept here is only the CDR3 DNA, which spans 45 bases and is read in frame from base 1. In the germline V gene, CDR1 corresponds to KGHDR and CDR2 to SFDVKD. At the junction V is shortened by 7 bases and J by 8 bases; bases outside the gene matches: 10. This clonotype occurred a few times. Its antigen is still unknown. There are no base qualities to consult, and no much larger clone falls within one base. The protocol used for the library was 5' RACE. Sequencer: Illumina HiSeq 2000. A universal primer binding site was introduced by template switching, and a unique molecular identifier was present in the final cDNA, enabling accurate counting of TCR cDNA molecules. First-strand cDNA for TCR alpha and beta chains was synthesized from specific primers in the conserved constant-segment region. To control for contamination, every cDNA library carried two barcodes: a SMART-Mk sample barcode plus Illumina barcodes. TruSeq adapter sequences, together with Illumina sample barcodes, were added in two successive PCR steps. The TCR alpha and beta cDNA libraries were sequenced on the Illumina HiSeq platform using custom primers. Concerning the study's data processing: Raw reads were processed with MiGEC to extract unique molecular identifiers, and MiXCR was used to determine CDR3 positions. For each individual, recombination models were inferred using an EM algorithm with the repgenHMM and IGoR tools. The analysis of shared clonotypes was done with the tcR package in R, with sharing normalized by the product of cloneset sizes. Out-of-frame nonproductive sequences were analyzed to study raw recombination free of thymic and clonal selection effects. TCRdb redid the processing of the public reads, applying fastp at Q25 and MiXCR, and retained in-frame beta chains. Rows are combined by CDR3 protein, so each entry shows the most common genes and DNA. The authors' filters were not applied to this entry. Here the sample has about 920,000 distinct CDR3 sequences; over 9% occur a single time. Around 1.5% of the sample comes from the top ten.

A further study also used this sample, focusing on yellow fever vaccine responses in identical twins. The other study reports the following: The authors reported that the T cell response to vaccination in identical twins appeared partly convergent and partly personalized. Focusing on identical twins, the study followed the T cell clones that responded to the vaccine, and did so with precision.

The receptor was derived from a woman aged 18-35 years in good health. In this chain, TRBV24-1 is recombined with TRBJ2-1; 10 bases in the junction line up with TRBD1. The material sequenced was PBMCs. The CDR3 loop reads CATSYRDRGSDEQFF. The base sequence is TGTGCCACCAGCTACCGGGACAGGGGTTCCGATGAGCAGTTCTTC.